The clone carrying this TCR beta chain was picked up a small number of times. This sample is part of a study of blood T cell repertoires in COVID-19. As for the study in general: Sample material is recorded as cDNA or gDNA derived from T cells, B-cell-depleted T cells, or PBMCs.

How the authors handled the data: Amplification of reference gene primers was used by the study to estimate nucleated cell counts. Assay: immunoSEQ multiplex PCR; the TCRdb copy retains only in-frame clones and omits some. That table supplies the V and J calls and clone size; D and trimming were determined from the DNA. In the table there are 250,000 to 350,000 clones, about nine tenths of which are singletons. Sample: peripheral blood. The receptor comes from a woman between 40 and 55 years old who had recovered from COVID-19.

CDR3 region: CASSPGLAANEQFF. In DNA form, the CDR3 reads TGTGCCAGCTCACCAGGGCTAGCGGCAAATGAGCAGTTCTTC. The genes are TRBV18 and TRBJ2-1; 7 bases line up with TRBD2. Trimming removed 2 bases from V and 7 bases from J; junction bases left unmatched: 5. CDR1 is KGHSH and CDR2 is LQKENI in the germline V gene. The CDR3 length is 14 residues.